A selection of T cell receptor beta chains follows, all from one sample in a study of blood T cell repertoires in COVID-19. Here immunoSEQ multiplex PCR was the method, and the copy in TCRdb shows in-frame clones only, minus some. The profile covers 65,000 to 95,000 clones, with roughly nine tenths appearing a single time and about 9.1% taken by the ten largest. The material sequenced was peripheral blood. The receptors shown here come from a man aged 80 or over with acute or convalescent COVID-19. The CDR3 runs from the conserved cysteine through the conserved F or W. A D gene is named only where the DNA matches it firmly. Clone size is stated in some rows and not others, as once, few, many or a class when expanded.

d_call: TRBD1; v_call: TRBV10-3; j_call: TRBJ1-1; clone_size: once; cdr3_aa: CAISESAEQGGNEAFF; cdr3_nt: TGTGCCATCAGTGAGTCAGCAGAGCAGGGGGGAAATGAAGCTTTCTTT
d_call: .; v_call: TRBV18; j_call: TRBJ2-5; clone_size: once; cdr3_aa: CASSQRVGGFETQYF; cdr3_nt: TGTGCCAGCTCACAAAGGGTAGGGGGATTCGAGACCCAGTACTTC
d_call: TRBD1; v_call: TRBV28; j_call: TRBJ1-3; clone_size: .; cdr3_aa: CASSSTGSGNTIYF; cdr3_nt: TGTGCCAGCAGTTCGACAGGGTCAGGAAACACCATATATTTT
d_call: TRBD1; v_call: TRBV27; j_call: TRBJ1-2; clone_size: .; cdr3_aa: CASSLTGANYGYTF; cdr3_nt: TGTGCCAGCAGTTTAACAGGGGCTAACTATGGCTACACCTTC
d_call: TRBD2; v_call: TRBV7-3; j_call: TRBJ2-1; clone_size: .; cdr3_aa: CASSVEGTSVRHEQFF; cdr3_nt: TGTGCCAGCAGCGTCGAGGGGACTAGCGTAAGACATGAGCAGTTCTTC
d_call: TRBD2; v_call: TRBV15; j_call: TRBJ2-1; clone_size: .; cdr3_aa: CATSRAAGSYNEQFF; cdr3_nt: TGTGCCACCAGCAGAGCAGCGGGGAGTTACAATGAGCAGTTCTTC
d_call: .; v_call: TRBV19; j_call: TRBJ1-5; clone_size: .; cdr3_aa: CASSLEGYSNQPQHF; cdr3_nt: TGTGCCAGTAGTCTTGAGGGTTATAGCAATCAGCCCCAGCATTTT
d_call: TRBD1; v_call: TRBV28; j_call: TRBJ2-7; clone_size: .; cdr3_aa: CASSYLGGTGVTYEQYF; cdr3_nt: TGTGCCAGCAGTTACTTAGGAGGGACAGGGGTTACCTACGAGCAGTACTTC
d_call: .; v_call: TRBV21-1; j_call: TRBJ2-7; clone_size: .; cdr3_aa: CASSKALYEQYF; cdr3_nt: TGTGCCAGCAGCAAAGCCCTCTACGAGCAGTACTTC
d_call: TRBD1; v_call: TRBV29-1; j_call: TRBJ1-2; clone_size: few; cdr3_aa: CSVGDRAYGYTF; cdr3_nt: TGCAGCGTTGGGGACAGAGCCTATGGCTACACCTTC
d_call: TRBD1; v_call: TRBV3-1/TRBV3-2; j_call: TRBJ2-1; clone_size: .; cdr3_aa: CASSQGAGTVYNEQFF; cdr3_nt: TGTGCCAGCAGCCAAGGGGCCGGGACAGTTTACAATGAGCAGTTCTTC
d_call: TRBD1; v_call: TRBV18; j_call: TRBJ2-2; clone_size: .; cdr3_aa: CASSLQNPGQGTGELFF; cdr3_nt: TGTGCCAGCTCACTACAGAATCCGGGACAGGGCACCGGGGAGCTGTTTTTT
d_call: .; v_call: TRBV27; j_call: TRBJ1-2; clone_size: .; cdr3_aa: CASKDSGRDGYTF; cdr3_nt: TGTGCCAGCAAAGACAGTGGAAGGGATGGCTACACCTTC
d_call: TRBD2; v_call: TRBV6-5; j_call: TRBJ2-1; clone_size: .; cdr3_aa: CASRPGTSGDNEQFF; cdr3_nt: TGTGCCAGCAGACCCGGGACTAGCGGGGATAATGAGCAGTTCTTC
d_call: .; v_call: TRBV5-5; j_call: TRBJ1-4; clone_size: .; cdr3_aa: CASSLIPGMDNEKLFF; cdr3_nt: TGTGCCAGCAGCTTGATCCCAGGGATGGATAATGAAAAACTGTTTTTT
d_call: TRBD1; v_call: TRBV6-5; j_call: TRBJ1-2; clone_size: .; cdr3_aa: CASRPGQSNYGYTF; cdr3_nt: TGTGCCAGCCGTCCGGGACAGAGTAACTATGGCTACACCTTC
d_call: .; v_call: TRBV2; j_call: TRBJ1-2; clone_size: .; cdr3_aa: CASSQVGGLGYGYTF; cdr3_nt: TGTGCCAGCAGTCAAGTGGGGGGGCTGGGCTATGGCTACACCTTC
d_call: .; v_call: TRBV5-1; j_call: TRBJ2-1; clone_size: .; cdr3_aa: CASSWVETAYNEQFF; cdr3_nt: TGCGCCAGCAGCTGGGTCGAGACAGCGTACAATGAGCAGTTCTTC
d_call: TRBD1; v_call: TRBV7-9; j_call: TRBJ2-1; clone_size: .; cdr3_aa: CASSRPGQPYNEQFF; cdr3_nt: TGTGCCAGCAGCCGACCGGGACAGCCCTACAATGAGCAGTTCTTC
d_call: .; v_call: TRBV30; j_call: TRBJ1-5; clone_size: once; cdr3_aa: CAWSVGGRDNQPQHF; cdr3_nt: TGTGCCTGGAGTGTAGGAGGGAGAGACAATCAGCCCCAGCATTTT
d_call: TRBD1; v_call: TRBV30; j_call: TRBJ2-7; clone_size: .; cdr3_aa: CAWSVGQGGYEQYF; cdr3_nt: TGTGCCTGGAGTGTCGGACAGGGGGGCTACGAGCAGTACTTC
d_call: .; v_call: TRBV20-1; j_call: TRBJ1-2; clone_size: once; cdr3_aa: CSVPSGHGYTF; cdr3_nt: TGCAGTGTTCCGTCAGGGCATGGCTACACCTTC
d_call: .; v_call: TRBV5-6; j_call: TRBJ2-1; clone_size: .; cdr3_aa: CASSLELGGEQFF; cdr3_nt: TGTGCCAGCAGCTTGGAGCTGGGGGGTGAGCAGTTCTTC
d_call: .; v_call: TRBV21-1; j_call: TRBJ1-4; clone_size: .; cdr3_aa: CASTDEKLFF; cdr3_nt: TGTGCCAGCACCGATGAAAAACTGTTTTTT
d_call: TRBD2; v_call: TRBV7-8; j_call: TRBJ2-1; clone_size: once; cdr3_aa: CASSLPGLAGARYNEQFF; cdr3_nt: TGTGCCAGCAGCTTGCCCGGACTAGCGGGGGCCCGATACAATGAGCAGTTCTTC
d_call: .; v_call: TRBV9; j_call: TRBJ1-1; clone_size: few; cdr3_aa: CASSVGGGSNTEAFF; cdr3_nt: TGTGCCAGCAGCGTAGGAGGGGGATCGAACACTGAAGCTTTCTTT
d_call: TRBD1; v_call: TRBV13; j_call: TRBJ2-7; clone_size: .; cdr3_aa: CASSLGGTGREQYF; cdr3_nt: TGTGCCAGCAGCTTAGGCGGGACAGGGAGAGAGCAGTACTTC
d_call: TRBD1; v_call: TRBV18; j_call: TRBJ2-3; clone_size: .; cdr3_aa: CASSRDRVSPDTQYF; cdr3_nt: TGTGCCAGCTCGCGGGACAGGGTGAGCCCAGATACGCAGTATTTT
d_call: TRBD2; v_call: TRBV30; j_call: TRBJ2-7; clone_size: once; cdr3_aa: CAWSVGTSGLEQYF; cdr3_nt: TGTGCCTGGAGTGTAGGGACTAGCGGCTTGGAGCAGTACTTC
d_call: .; v_call: TRBV2; j_call: TRBJ1-5; clone_size: .; cdr3_aa: CASSTGNQPQHF; cdr3_nt: TGTGCCAGCAGCACGGGGAATCAGCCCCAGCATTTT
d_call: .; v_call: TRBV9; j_call: TRBJ1-1; clone_size: .; cdr3_aa: CASSPYPFLNTEAFF; cdr3_nt: TGTGCCAGCAGTCCCTACCCCTTTTTGAACACTGAAGCTTTCTTT
d_call: TRBD1; v_call: TRBV13; j_call: TRBJ1-1; clone_size: .; cdr3_aa: CASSFRQGFIFGTEAFF; cdr3_nt: TGTGCCAGCAGCTTTAGACAGGGGTTCATTTTTGGCACTGAAGCTTTCTTT
d_call: .; v_call: TRBV20-1; j_call: TRBJ2-3; clone_size: .; cdr3_aa: CSAQAADTQYF; cdr3_nt: TGCAGTGCGCAAGCGGCAGATACGCAGTATTTT
d_call: TRBD2; v_call: TRBV11-2; j_call: TRBJ2-7; clone_size: .; cdr3_aa: CASSLSSGRTYEQYF; cdr3_nt: TGTGCCAGCAGCCTATCTAGCGGGCGAACCTACGAGCAGTACTTC
d_call: .; v_call: TRBV4-1; j_call: TRBJ1-1; clone_size: large; cdr3_aa: CASSQEVSSLTTEAFF; cdr3_nt: TGCGCCAGCAGCCAAGAAGTGAGCTCCTTAACTACAGAAGCTTTCTTT
d_call: TRBD1; v_call: TRBV13; j_call: TRBJ1-2; clone_size: .; cdr3_aa: CASSLGDRSRGGYTF; cdr3_nt: TGTGCCAGCAGCTTAGGGGACAGGTCGCGAGGTGGCTACACCTTC
d_call: .; v_call: TRBV6-2/TRBV6-3; j_call: TRBJ2-5; clone_size: .; cdr3_aa: CASSYGGQETQYF; cdr3_nt: TGTGCCAGCAGTTACGGGGGGCAAGAGACCCAGTACTTC
d_call: TRBD1; v_call: TRBV7-8; j_call: TRBJ2-2; clone_size: .; cdr3_aa: CASSSNRGNTGELFF; cdr3_nt: TGTGCCAGCAGCTCAAACAGGGGAAACACCGGGGAGCTGTTTTTT
d_call: .; v_call: TRBV6-5; j_call: TRBJ2-6; clone_size: .; cdr3_aa: CASSYSTQSGANVLTF; cdr3_nt: TGTGCCAGCAGTTACTCGACACAATCTGGGGCCAACGTCCTGACTTTC
d_call: .; v_call: TRBV9; j_call: TRBJ1-5; clone_size: .; cdr3_aa: CASSVGQYNQPQHF; cdr3_nt: TGTGCCAGCAGCGTAGGGCAGTATAATCAGCCCCAGCATTTT
d_call: .; v_call: TRBV2; j_call: TRBJ1-2; clone_size: .; cdr3_aa: CASSGPISNYGYTF; cdr3_nt: TGTGCCAGCAGTGGCCCTATTTCTAACTATGGCTACACCTTC
d_call: .; v_call: TRBV6-5; j_call: TRBJ1-1; clone_size: .; cdr3_aa: CASRSAGGENTEAFF; cdr3_nt: TGTGCCAGCAGGTCGGCGGGGGGGGAGAACACTGAAGCTTTCTTT
d_call: .; v_call: TRBV19; j_call: TRBJ2-6; clone_size: .; cdr3_aa: CASSIAPGQNVLTF; cdr3_nt: TGTGCCAGTAGTATAGCCCCGGGACAAAACGTCCTGACTTTC
d_call: .; v_call: TRBV24-1; j_call: TRBJ1-1; clone_size: .; cdr3_aa: CATSNKRAVSLLNTEAFF; cdr3_nt: TGTGCCACCAGTAACAAGAGGGCGGTTAGCCTATTGAACACTGAAGCTTTCTTT
d_call: TRBD1; v_call: TRBV27; j_call: TRBJ1-2; clone_size: .; cdr3_aa: CASSTQGAHGYTF; cdr3_nt: TGTGCCAGCAGTACGCAGGGGGCGCATGGCTACACCTTC
d_call: .; v_call: TRBV29-1; j_call: TRBJ1-3; clone_size: once; cdr3_aa: CSVWAGFSSGNTIYF; cdr3_nt: TGCAGCGTCTGGGCAGGGTTTAGCTCTGGAAACACCATATATTTT
d_call: .; v_call: TRBV7-2; j_call: TRBJ2-7; clone_size: .; cdr3_aa: CASSLDWTNYEQYF; cdr3_nt: TGTGCCAGCAGCTTAGATTGGACAAACTACGAGCAGTACTTC
d_call: TRBD1; v_call: TRBV12-3/TRBV12-4; j_call: TRBJ1-1; clone_size: .; cdr3_aa: CASSEQGAREAFF; cdr3_nt: TGTGCCAGCAGCGAACAGGGGGCGCGGGAAGCTTTCTTT
d_call: .; v_call: TRBV6-2/TRBV6-3; j_call: TRBJ2-3; clone_size: .; cdr3_aa: CASSYSRSGSTDTQYF; cdr3_nt: TGTGCCAGCAGTTACTCGAGAAGCGGTAGCACAGATACGCAGTATTTT
d_call: TRBD2; v_call: TRBV5-1; j_call: TRBJ2-5; clone_size: once; cdr3_aa: CASSFYFSGGDGETQYF; cdr3_nt: TGCGCCAGCAGCTTCTATTTTAGCGGGGGGGACGGAGAGACCCAGTACTTC
d_call: TRBD1; v_call: TRBV2; j_call: TRBJ1-4; clone_size: .; cdr3_aa: CASSAAGGFITNEKLFF; cdr3_nt: TGTGCCAGCAGTGCGGCAGGGGGGTTTATTACTAATGAAAAACTGTTTTTT
d_call: TRBD1; v_call: TRBV19; j_call: TRBJ1-1; clone_size: .; cdr3_aa: CASSPRDRGLRNTEAFF; cdr3_nt: TGTGCCAGTAGTCCTCGGGACAGGGGGCTAAGGAACACTGAAGCTTTCTTT
d_call: TRBD2; v_call: TRBV6-2/TRBV6-3; j_call: TRBJ2-3; clone_size: .; cdr3_aa: CASSYGSGSSGSTDTQYF; cdr3_nt: TGTGCCAGCAGTTATGGGTCTGGGTCTAGCGGGTCCACAGATACGCAGTATTTT
d_call: TRBD1; v_call: TRBV19; j_call: TRBJ1-5; clone_size: .; cdr3_aa: CASSIKGADQPQHF; cdr3_nt: TGTGCCAGTAGTATAAAGGGGGCCGATCAGCCCCAGCATTTT
d_call: TRBD2; v_call: TRBV3-1/TRBV3-2; j_call: TRBJ2-1; clone_size: .; cdr3_aa: CASSQASGREDEQFF; cdr3_nt: TGTGCCAGCAGCCAAGCCAGCGGGAGGGAAGATGAGCAGTTCTTC
d_call: .; v_call: TRBV10-3; j_call: TRBJ2-3; clone_size: .; cdr3_aa: CAISDGTSTDTQYF; cdr3_nt: TGTGCCATCAGTGATGGTACTAGCACAGATACGCAGTATTTT
d_call: TRBD1; v_call: TRBV9; j_call: TRBJ1-1; clone_size: .; cdr3_aa: CASSSHRGLETEAFF; cdr3_nt: TGTGCCAGCAGCTCACACAGGGGGCTGGAGACTGAAGCTTTCTTT
d_call: .; v_call: TRBV19; j_call: TRBJ1-5; clone_size: .; cdr3_aa: CASSNDRYNQPQHF; cdr3_nt: TGTGCCAGTAGTAATGACAGGTACAATCAGCCCCAGCATTTT
d_call: TRBD1; v_call: TRBV10-3; j_call: TRBJ1-2; clone_size: .; cdr3_aa: CAIPGGGYGYTF; cdr3_nt: TGTGCCATCCCAGGGGGCGGCTATGGCTACACCTTC
d_call: .; v_call: TRBV19; j_call: TRBJ1-1; clone_size: .; cdr3_aa: CASTYGRGIRTEAFF; cdr3_nt: TGTGCCAGTACCTACGGAAGGGGTATTAGAACTGAAGCTTTCTTT